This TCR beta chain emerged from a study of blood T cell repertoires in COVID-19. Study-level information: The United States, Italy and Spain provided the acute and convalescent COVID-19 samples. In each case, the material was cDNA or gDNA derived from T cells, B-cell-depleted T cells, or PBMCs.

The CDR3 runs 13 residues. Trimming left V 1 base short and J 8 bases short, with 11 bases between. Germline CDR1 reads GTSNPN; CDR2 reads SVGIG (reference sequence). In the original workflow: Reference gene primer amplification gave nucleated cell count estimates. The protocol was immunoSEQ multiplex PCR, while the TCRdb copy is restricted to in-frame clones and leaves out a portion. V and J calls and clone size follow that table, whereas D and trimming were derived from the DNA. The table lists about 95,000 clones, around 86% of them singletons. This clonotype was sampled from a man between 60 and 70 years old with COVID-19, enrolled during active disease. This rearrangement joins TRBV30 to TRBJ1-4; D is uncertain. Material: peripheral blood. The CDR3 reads CAWSDPGREKLFF. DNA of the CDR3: TGTGCCTGGAGTGATCCAGGTCGAGAAAAACTGTTTTTT. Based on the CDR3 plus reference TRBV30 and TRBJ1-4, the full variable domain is SQTIHQWPATLVQPVGSPLSLECTVEGTSNPNLYWYRQAAGRGLQLLFYSVGIGQISSEVPQNLSASRPQDRQFILSSKKLLLSDSGFYLCAWSDPGREKLFFGSGTQLSVL.